Following are 26 T cell receptor beta chains from one sample sequenced in a study of T cells after yellow fever vaccination. TCRdb reprocessed the 5' RACE reads via MiXCR and lists one record per CDR3 protein. Of about 350,000 distinct CDR3 sequences in the sample, roughly 8.3% were seen once. The sample was PBMCs, taken roughly 46 days after the first yellow fever vaccination. Receptors originate from a man in his late teens or twenties who received the YFV17D yellow fever vaccine.

This clonotype has a handful of counts. The chain employs TRBV20-1 and TRBJ2-2; either TRBD1 or TRBD2 may fit D (7 bases each). CDR1 is DFQATT and CDR2 is SNEGSKA in the germline V gene (reference sequence). The V end lost 4 bases, the J end lost 6 bases, and 21 bases lay between the germline ends. The length of the CDR3 is 16 residues. CDR3 bases: TGCAGTGCTACCCCCAGGGGGGGTTGGATCGCCGGGGAGCTGTTTTTT. The encoded protein is CSATPRGGWIAGELFF.

The chain has TRBV19 and TRBJ2-1; 11 bases fit TRBD2. This CDR3 is built from 14 residues. CDR1 is LNHDA and CDR2 is SQIVND in the germline V gene (reference sequence). V shed 5 bases, J shed 4 bases, and the junction held 1 base outside the gene matches. The DNA for the CDR3 is TGTGCCAGTAGTCGGACTAGCGGGTACAATGAGCAGTTCTTC. Its protein is CASSRTSGYNEQFF. The variable domain in full, completed from reference TRBV19 and TRBJ2-1, reads DGGITQSPKYLFRKEGQNVTLSCEQNLNHDAMYWYRQDPGQGLRLIYYSQIVNDFQKGDIAEGYSVSREKKESFPLTVTSAQKNPTAFYLCASSRTSGYNEQFFGPGTRLTVL.

In regard to this clonotype: At one boundary the junction diverges from the germline segment, which might be a read error. The V call is TRBV4-2, the J call TRBJ2-2; TRBD2 might be the D (5 bases). This CDR3 spans 16 amino acids. CDR1 and CDR2 from the germline V gene are LGHNA and YNFKEQ. The CDR3 loop reads CASSQLLIANTRELFF. The CDR3 region has the DNA TGTGCCAGCAGCCAGCTTCTAATAGCGAACACCCGGGAGCTGTTTTTT.

The gene calls are TRBV20-1 and TRBJ1-1, with 7 nucleotides matching TRBD1. The V and J ends lost 6 bases and 2 bases, in that order; junction bases with no gene match: 6. Germline loops: CDR1 DFQATT, CDR2 SNEGSKA (reference sequence). The CDR3 is 13 amino acids. The CDR3 spells CSAQRDSNTEAFF. Written as DNA, the CDR3 is TGCAGTGCGCAACGGGACAGCAACACTGAAGCTTTCTTT.

This clonotype was observed a handful of times. The chain links TRBV7-2 to TRBJ2-7, with 8 bases matching TRBD1. Germline loops: CDR1 SGHTA, CDR2 FQGNSA. The CDR3 is made up of 12 amino acids. With 8 bases clipped from V and 4 bases from J, the junction kept 4 bases outside the gene matches. CDR3 protein: CASGDRLYEQYF. CDR3 in DNA: TGTGCCAGCGGGGACAGGTTATACGAGCAGTACTTC.

This clonotype was counted between two and nine times. V usage is TRBV20-1 and J usage is TRBJ2-4; 12 nucleotides line up with TRBD1. CDR1 and CDR2 from the germline V gene are DFQATT and SNEGSKA (reference sequence). After removal of 5 bases from V and 1 base from J, the junction contained 9 bases not matched to a gene. The length of the CDR3 is 17 residues. CDR3: CSAHRGQGATAKNIQYF. For the CDR3, the DNA is TGCAGTGCTCACCGGGGACAGGGGGCGACGGCCAAAAACATTCAGTACTTC.

This clonotype showed up just a few times. The J gene is TRBJ2-7, the V gene TRBV6-2 or TRBV6-3; D unclear. Germline assignment: CDR1 MNHEY and CDR2 SVGEGT. Trimming cost V 6 bases and J 0 bases, with 15 bases left between them. This CDR3 region has 15 residues. The CDR3 sequence: CASRFISGSSYEQYF. CDR3 coding DNA: TGTGCCAGCAGATTCATCTCGGGCAGCTCCTACGAGCAGTACTTC.

This clonotype has a handful of counts. This chain uses TRBV6-1 with TRBJ2-5; 10 bases agree with TRBD2. V lost 8 bases to trimming and J lost 2 bases; unmatched junction nucleotides: 8. The V gene's germline CDR1 is MNHNS and CDR2 SASEGT. The CDR3 loop spans 15 amino acids. The CDR3 nucleotides are TGTGCCAGCCGGATAGCGGGGGGTTCACAAGAGACCCAGTACTTC. Residues: CASRIAGGSQETQYF.

This clonotype came up a few times. The CDR3 nucleotides are TGCAGTGCGACGGACGGGTCGGCCTATGGCTCCTACGAGCAGTACGTC. Protein product: CSATDGSAYGSYEQYV. V is TRBV20-1 and J is TRBJ2-7, with no clear D. CDR3 length: 16 residues. V lost 6 bases, J lost 0 bases, and 21 bases lay in between. In germline, CDR1 is DFQATT, CDR2 SNEGSKA (reference sequence).

The chain carries TRBV28 and TRBJ2-7, with D perhaps matching TRBD1 (6 bases). Germline assignment: CDR1 MDHEN and CDR2 SYDVKM. V lost 5 bases, J lost 3 bases, and 14 bases lay in between. The CDR3 is 14 amino acids. The CDR3 here is CASSPRQVIYEQYF. In DNA, the CDR3 is TGTGCCAGCAGTCCTAGACAGGTTATCTACGAGCAGTACTTC.

There are a few counts of this clonotype. This sequence joins TRBV5-1 and TRBJ2-1, with 8 nucleotides matching TRBD2. CDR1 SGHRS and CDR2 YFSETQ come from the germline V gene. CDR3 length: 16 residues. The trim removed 0 bases at V and 7 bases at J, leaving 9 bases unmatched. CDR3 sequence: CASSLDRGGLANEQFF. The CDR3 DNA is TGCGCCAGCAGCTTGGATCGGGGGGGCCTTGCAAATGAGCAGTTCTTC.

The V and J genes are TRBV12-3 or TRBV12-4 and TRBJ1-5; D is possibly TRBD1 (5 bases). V dropped 6 bases and J dropped 7 bases, with 16 bases sitting between them. CDR3 length: 14 amino acids. The CDR3: CASSPRLGEQPQHF. The CDR3, as DNA: TGTGCCAGCAGCCCGCGGTTGGGGGAACAGCCCCAGCATTTT.

Comment on this clonotype: An end of the junction does not agree with germline; a read error may underlie this. V gene TRBV14 combines with J gene TRBJ1-3; 10 nucleotides line up with TRBD1. The germline CDR1 and CDR2 sequences are SGHDN and FVKESK. There are 17 residues in the CDR3. Here the CDR3 reads CASSQDNGTGAGNTIYF. DNA of the CDR3: TGCGCCAGCAGCCAAGATAACGGGACAGGGGCAGGAAACACCATATATTTT.

This chain links TRBV12-3 or TRBV12-4 with TRBJ1-1; D is perhaps TRBD1 (5 bases). The V gene lost 7 bases and the J gene lost 5 bases, with 11 bases spanning the gap. This CDR3 spans 12 amino acids. Written as DNA, the CDR3 is TGTGCCAGCATCCTGGGGGGAACTGAAGCTTTCTTT. Translated, it gives CASILGGTEAFF.

At least ten counts were recorded for this clonotype. The chain links TRBV7-2 to TRBJ2-7; unclear D gene. The CDR3 loop spans 12 amino acids. Germline V gene lookup returns CDR1 SGHTA and CDR2 FQGNSA. Trimming took 4 bases from V and 0 from J, leaving 4 bases between them. For the CDR3, the DNA is TGTGCCAGCAGCTCGAGCTCCTACGAGCAGTACGTC. It encodes CASSSSSYEQYV.

V is TRBV20-1 and J is TRBJ2-7; TRBD2 is a possible D gene (5 bases). Between the trimmed V and J ends, which lost 0 bases and 0 bases, there was a span of 9 bases. The CDR3 contains 14 residues. Looked up from germline, CDR1 is DFQATT and CDR2 is SNEGSKA (reference sequence). The CDR3 protein is CSARDLEGSYEQYV. The CDR3 nucleotides read TGCAGTGCTAGAGATCTCGAGGGCTCCTACGAGCAGTACGTC.

In this sample, this clonotype turned up many times. As DNA, the CDR3 is TGTGCCAGCAGTTCGGGACTTAACTACAATGAGCAGTTCTTC. Encoded protein: CASSSGLNYNEQFF. The chain joins TRBV12-3 or TRBV12-4 to TRBJ2-1, with D perhaps TRBD2 (6 bases). The CDR3 covers 14 residues. Deletions cut 4 bases from V and 3 bases from J, with 10 bases between.

The rearrangement links TRBV28 to TRBJ1-2; D is undetermined. The CDR3 contains 14 residues. Germline V CDR1 and CDR2: MDHEN, SYDVKM. Trimming left V 2 bases short and J 4 bases short, with 11 bases between. DNA of the CDR3: TGTGCCAGCAGTTTACCCGAACCCTTCTATGGCTACACCTTC. Amino acids: CASSLPEPFYGYTF.

The chain combines TRBV27 with TRBJ1-5; D is possibly TRBD1 (6 bases). The CDR3 length is 14 residues. The germline V gene has CDR1 MNHEY and CDR2 SMNVEV (reference sequence). Trimming pared 4 bases from V and 3 bases from J, leaving 10 bases between. The CDR3 sequence is CASSSDRDNQPQHF. For the CDR3, the DNA is TGTGCCAGCAGTTCGGACAGAGACAATCAGCCCCAGCATTTT.

This clonotype has at least ten counts. The genes are TRBV5-5 and TRBJ2-1, with D perhaps matching TRBD1 or TRBD2 (5 bases each). CDR1 and CDR2 from the germline V gene are SGHKS and YYEKEE (reference sequence). The CDR3 runs 15 residues. V shed 1 base and J shed 5 bases, with 13 bases lying between them. CDR3 sequence reads: CASSLSGTGNNEQFF. The CDR3 coding sequence is TGTGCCAGCAGCTTGAGTGGGACGGGCAACAATGAGCAGTTCTTC.

This clonotype has a count of ten or more. The rearrangement uses TRBV4-3 and TRBJ2-4; D unresolved. Germline-derived CDR1 and CDR2 are LGHNA and YSLEER. Trimming cost V 0 bases and J 7 bases, with 13 bases left between them. CDR3 length: 15 amino acids. CDR3 protein: CASSQDLGRENIQYF. The CDR3 DNA reads TGCGCCAGCAGCCAAGATTTGGGTCGAGAGAACATTCAGTACTTC.

The chain is built from TRBV4-1 and TRBJ2-2; D gene ambiguous. CDR1 is MGHRA, CDR2 YSYEKL, per germline. CDR3 length equals 12 residues. V shed 2 bases and J shed 6 bases, with 4 bases lying between them. The DNA of the CDR3 is TGCGCCAGCAGCCAAAAATCCGGGGAGCTGTTTTTT. It translates to CASSQKSGELFF.

Here the CDR3 reads CASSQESGKRRAGEQFF. CDR3 sequence (DNA): TGCGCCAGCAGCCAAGAGTCCGGGAAGCGTCGGGCGGGGGAGCAGTTCTTC. The chain recombines TRBV4-1 with TRBJ2-1; perhaps TRBD2 as D (6 bases). V was clipped by 0 bases and J by 10 bases, with 22 bases between them. The CDR3 extends over 17 amino acids. CDR1 and CDR2 (germline): MGHRA, YSYEKL.

This clonotype was counted only a few times. The chain links TRBV11-2 to TRBJ2-6; D remains ambiguous. The CDR3 runs to 19 residues. CDR1 and CDR2 from the germline V gene are SGHAT and FQNNGV. V lost 1 base and J 0 bases, leaving 16 bases between the germline ends. As DNA, the CDR3 is TGTGCCAGCAGCTTAGTAGGGCAGGACCCCCTCTCTGGGGCCAACGTCCTGACTTTC. Translating gives CASSLVGQDPLSGANVLTF.

The rearrangement links TRBV6-1 to TRBJ2-5; D unresolved. The germline gives CDR1 MNHNS, CDR2 SASEGT. This CDR3 has 15 residues. Trimming took 6 bases from V and 4 from J, leaving 18 bases between them. CDR3 region: CASRPVGTSRETQYF. As DNA, the CDR3 is TGTGCCAGCAGACCAGTCGGAACCAGTAGAGAGACCCAGTACTTC.

This clonotype turned up a few times. This chain connects TRBV12-3 or TRBV12-4 to TRBJ2-2, with TRBD1 as a possible D gene (6 bases). The CDR3 loop spans 15 amino acids. Trimming cost V 6 bases and J 5 bases, with 16 bases left between them. CDR3 in amino acids: CASRTRQAGTGELFF. The CDR3 bases are TGTGCCAGCAGGACCCGACAGGCTGGGACCGGGGAGCTGTTTTTT.